This note documents a single TCR beta chain sequence. Its antigen is as yet unknown. With UMI labels, 5' RACE was used to prepare the TRB cDNA libraries. No DNA is given; TCRdb re-called the 5' RACE reads and lists each CDR3 protein once. This sample's table has under 85,000 distinct CDR3 sequences. This record comes from a study of CXCR3-negative and CXCR3-positive naive CD8 T cells. The study's findings and limits: The TRB CDR3s that CXCR3-positive naive cells carried were more hydrophobic than those of CXCR3-negative naive cells. Naive subsets did not differ in surface CD5, and the authors estimated TCR strength using properties of the TRB CDR3. Cryopreservation partially decreased CXCR3 expression, and most assays used fresh PBMCs.

This CDR3 is built from 16 residues. Germline CDR1 is SGHVS and CDR2 is FQNEAQ. The chain uses TRBV7-8 and TRBJ2-2. The source material was naive CXCR3+ CD8+ T cells from blood. Subset denoted: CD45RO-CCR7+CD27+CD95- naive CD8+ T cells expressing CXCR3 (TNR3+). The TCR comes from a human donor in good health. Some clones in this sample may be carry-over from other donors' samples. The CDR3 spells CASSPHPGENTGELFF.